Here is one T cell receptor (beta chain) with its context. Deletions cut 3 bases from V and 10 bases from J, with 16 bases between. The CDR3 is 15 residues long. CDR1 is MDHEN and CDR2 is SYDVKM in the germline V gene. Some clones are missing from TCRdb's copy, which holds only in-frame ones; the method was immunoSEQ multiplex PCR. The top ten clones hold roughly 4.3% of a sample with 120,000 to 150,000 clones, 84% of them seen once. The entry originates in a study of blood T cell repertoires in COVID-19. The material sequenced was PBMCs or T cells enriched from blood (not recorded which). The sequence was obtained from a man over 45 in a cohort exposed to, infected with or recovered from COVID-19 (not recorded which). The chain combines TRBV28 with TRBJ1-6; tentative D call: TRBD1 (5 bases). The CDR3 DNA reads as TGTGCCAGCAGTTTGTCAGGGCTCGGACGGTCACCCCTCCACTTT. Its translation: CASSLSGLGRSPLHF.